This TCR beta chain was sequenced in a study of blood T cell repertoires in COVID-19. Overall study context: The analysed material was cDNA or gDNA that came from T cells, B-cell-depleted T cells, or PBMCs.

In this sample, this clone turned up once. The CDR3 length is 14 residues. J lost 3 bases, V lost 6 bases, and 8 bases had no gene match. Per germline, CDR1 MDHEN and CDR2 SYDVKM. Per the study methods: Amplified reference gene primers provided the basis for estimating nucleated cell counts. Method: immunoSEQ multiplex PCR; TCRdb's copy keeps in-frame clones and lacks some. The V and J calls and the clone size are those of that table, but D and trimming were determined from the DNA. The data show some 300,000 clones, roughly 90% seen once. Individuals aged about 18 to 89 years were recruited from 24 US areas. Recovery meant two consecutive negative NP/OP PCR tests, professional clearance, or resolved symptoms.

J is TRBJ2-7 and V is TRBV28, with 7 bases that match TRBD2. This receptor was taken from a woman between 25 and 40 years old who had recovered from COVID-19. Sample: PBMCs or T cells enriched from blood (not recorded which). CDR3 residues: CASRVAGLNYEQYF. CDR3 bases: TGTGCCAGCAGAGTAGCGGGTTTGAACTACGAGCAGTACTTC.